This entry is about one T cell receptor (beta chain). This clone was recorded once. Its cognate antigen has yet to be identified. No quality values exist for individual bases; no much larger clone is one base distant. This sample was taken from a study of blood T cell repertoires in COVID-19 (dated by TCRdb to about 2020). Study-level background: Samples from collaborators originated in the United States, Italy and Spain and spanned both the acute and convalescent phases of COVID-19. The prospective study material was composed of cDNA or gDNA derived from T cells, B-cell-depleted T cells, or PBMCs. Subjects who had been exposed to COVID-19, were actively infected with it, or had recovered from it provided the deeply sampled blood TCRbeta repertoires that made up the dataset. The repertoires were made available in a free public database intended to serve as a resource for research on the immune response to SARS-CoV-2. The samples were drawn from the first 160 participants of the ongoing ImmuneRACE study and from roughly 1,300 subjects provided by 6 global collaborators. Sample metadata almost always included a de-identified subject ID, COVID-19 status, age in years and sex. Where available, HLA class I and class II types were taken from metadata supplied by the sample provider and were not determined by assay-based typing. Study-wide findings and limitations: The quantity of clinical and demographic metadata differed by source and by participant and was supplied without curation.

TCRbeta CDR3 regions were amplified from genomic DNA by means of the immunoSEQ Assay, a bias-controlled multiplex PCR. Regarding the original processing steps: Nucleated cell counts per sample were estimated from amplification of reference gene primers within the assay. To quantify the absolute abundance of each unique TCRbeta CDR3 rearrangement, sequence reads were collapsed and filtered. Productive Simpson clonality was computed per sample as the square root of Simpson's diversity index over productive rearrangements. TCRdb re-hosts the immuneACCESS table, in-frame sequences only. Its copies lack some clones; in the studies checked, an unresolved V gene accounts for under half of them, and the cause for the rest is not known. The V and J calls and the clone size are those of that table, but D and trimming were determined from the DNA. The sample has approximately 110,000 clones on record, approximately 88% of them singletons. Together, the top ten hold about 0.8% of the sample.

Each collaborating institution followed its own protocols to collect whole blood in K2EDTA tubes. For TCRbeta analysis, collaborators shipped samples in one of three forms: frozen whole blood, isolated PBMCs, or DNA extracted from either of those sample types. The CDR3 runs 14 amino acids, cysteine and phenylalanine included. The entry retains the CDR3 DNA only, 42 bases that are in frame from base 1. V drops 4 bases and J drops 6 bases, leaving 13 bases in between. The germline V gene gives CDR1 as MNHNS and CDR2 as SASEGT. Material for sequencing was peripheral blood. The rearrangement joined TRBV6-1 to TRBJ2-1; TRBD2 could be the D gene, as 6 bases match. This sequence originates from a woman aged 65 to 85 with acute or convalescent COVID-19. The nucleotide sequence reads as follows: TGTGCCAGCAGTGGAGCGGGCCCATTCAATGAGCAGTTCTTC. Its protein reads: CASSGAGPFNEQFF.